The clone carrying this T cell receptor (beta chain) appeared a few times. Its antigen is currently unknown. This specimen comes from a study of T cells in Graves' hyperthyroidism and ophthalmopathy. The CDR3 has 12 residues. In germline, CDR1 is DFQATT, CDR2 SNEGSKA (reference sequence). Trimming shortened V by 5 bases and J by 4 bases, and 9 bases separated the two germline ends. The investigators amplified TCR beta CDR3 regions from RNA transcripts. The primer set for the first-round RT-PCR of the TCR CDR3 was HTBI. TCRdb reprocessed the multiplex PCR reads via MiXCR and lists one record per CDR3 protein. The sample shows more than 500,000 distinct CDR3 sequences, around 15% of them seen only once. Study-wide findings and caveats: In simple terms, a model built on 13 V-J features told ophthalmopathy apart from stable hyperthyroidism. Researchers found most expanded thyroid clonotypes above 0.001 in blood as well.

Patients aged 18 to 65 had newly diagnosed hyperthyroidism that had lasted under 2 months. PBMCs were derived from about 10 ml fresh peripheral blood. The chain combines TRBV20-1 with TRBJ1-5; the D is unclear. This receptor was taken from a woman in her 30s with Graves' hyperthyroidism. What was sequenced was blood. The CDR3 sequence: CSAWARNQPQHF. The DNA for the CDR3 is TGCAGTGCTTGGGCTAGAAATCAGCCCCAGCATTTT.